The 2 T cell receptor beta chains below were found in one sample sequenced in a study of CD8+ T cells in alopecia areata. Extracted from the samples, RNA was reverse transcribed into cDNA to serve as the sequencing template. Profiled with immunoSEQ multiplex PCR; TCRdb holds only in-frame clones, not every one. The table has about 200,000 clones, 30% to 40% seen once; the top ten hold more than 0.4%. Documented treatment: oral pan-JAK inhibitor, 5-10 mg twice daily. Sequenced material: CD4+ T cells sorted from blood, taken between weeks 30 and 35, from a patient treated with tofacitinib. The source is a human donor with alopecia areata.

The CDR3 region is CASSPAGTGIGEQFF. DNA of the CDR3: TGTGCCAGCAGTCCCGCCGGGACAGGTATCGGGGAGCAGTTCTTC. The V gene is TRBV6-1, the J gene TRBJ2-1; TRBD1 agrees at 8 bases. Unmatched junction bases numbered 13, after V lost 5 bases and J lost 10 bases. This CDR3 is built from 15 residues. Germline V gives CDR1 MNHNS, CDR2 SASEGT.

The rearrangement uses TRBV28 and TRBJ1-6, with a tentative D call TRBD1 (6 bases). Deletions cut 8 bases from V and 4 bases from J, with 18 bases between. The germline V gene encodes CDR1 MDHEN and CDR2 SYDVKM. The CDR3 loop spans 16 amino acids. CDR3 residues: CASSEPGQRYNSPLHF. The CDR3 DNA reads as TGTGCCAGCTCAGAACCGGGACAACGTTATAATTCACCCCTCCACTTT.